Shown below are 25 T cell receptor beta chains from a single sample sequenced in a study of T cell responses to AZD1222 COVID-19 vaccine. Libraries were prepared by immunoSEQ multiplex PCR; TCRdb keeps only in-frame clonotypes and omits some of them. The data show more than 150,000 clones, 80% to 95% seen once. The starting material was peripheral blood, obtained on day 0 of AZD1222 vaccination. These receptors all come from an adult in good health.

The chain recombines TRBV5-1 with TRBJ1-4; weak D call: TRBD1 (5 bases). This CDR3 region has 14 residues. V shed 5 bases and J shed 4 bases, with 12 bases lying between them. Looked up from germline, CDR1 is SGHRS and CDR2 is YFSETQ. The DNA for the CDR3 is TGCGCCAGCAGTACGGGACTGATTAATGAAAAACTGTTTTTT. Protein: CASSTGLINEKLFF.

The chain links TRBV7-8 to TRBJ2-1; 11 nucleotides align to TRBD2. The V gene end was trimmed by 5 bases and the J gene end by 7 bases; junction bases not matched to a gene: 13. The CDR3 runs 17 residues. CDR1 SGHVS and CDR2 FQNEAQ come from the germline V gene. DNA for the CDR3: TGTGCCAGCAGCCCTACTAGCGGGAGTGTTCCGGGAAATGAGCAGTTCTTC. Residues: CASSPTSGSVPGNEQFF. The full variable domain, its missing parts supplied by reference TRBV7-8 and TRBJ2-1, is GAGVSQSPRYKVAKRGQDVALRCDPISGHVSLFWYQQALGQGPEFLTYFQNEAQLDKSGLPSDRFFAERPEGSVSTLKIQRTQQEDSAVYLCASSPTSGSVPGNEQFFGPGTRLTVL.

The rearrangement links TRBV4-1 to TRBJ2-1; 9 bases match TRBD1. CDR1 is MGHRA, CDR2 YSYEKL, per germline. This CDR3 is 15 amino acids long. Losses at the gene ends were 4 bases for V and 4 bases for J; bases not matched to a gene: 5. The CDR3 reads CASSRGQGQYNEQFF. The CDR3 DNA sequence: TGCGCCAGCAGCCGCGGACAGGGGCAATACAATGAGCAGTTCTTC.

This clone was seen many times. The chain couples TRBV28 to TRBJ1-4, with 9 bases lining up with TRBD1. The length of the CDR3 is 15 residues. CDR1 is MDHEN and CDR2 is SYDVKM in the germline V gene. Losses at the gene ends were 5 bases for V and 3 bases for J; bases not matched to a gene: 4. The CDR3 sequence is CASSPGTGPNEKLFF. The CDR3 DNA sequence: TGTGCCAGCAGTCCCGGGACAGGGCCTAATGAAAAACTGTTTTTT. Full variable domain (remainder filled in from reference TRBV28 and TRBJ1-4): DVKVTQSSRYLVKRTGEKVFLECVQDMDHENMFWYRQDPGLGLRLIYFSYDVKMKEKGDIPEGYSVSREKKERFSLILESASTNQTSMYLCASSPGTGPNEKLFFGSGTQLSVL.

V gene TRBV18 combines with J gene TRBJ1-2; D not resolved. Germline assignment: CDR1 KGHSH and CDR2 LQKENI. The CDR3 is 16 amino acids. V was clipped by 3 bases and J by 0 bases, with 14 bases between them. This chain's CDR3 is CASSPKVGTSNYGYTF. CDR3 coding DNA: TGTGCCAGCTCACCGAAAGTGGGAACTTCTAACTATGGCTACACCTTC.

The V and J genes are TRBV18 and TRBJ1-1; D possibly corresponds to TRBD1 (6 bases). Trimming left V 0 bases short and J 1 base short, with 12 bases between. Germline V gene lookup returns CDR1 KGHSH and CDR2 LQKENI. This CDR3 contains 16 residues. Here the CDR3 DNA reads TGTGCCAGCTCACCACCTCAAGGGGGACAGAACACTGAAGCTTTCTTT. Protein sequence: CASSPPQGGQNTEAFF.

The genes are TRBV15 and TRBJ2-7, with 9 positions matching TRBD1. Germline V lookup: CDR1 LNHNV, CDR2 YYDKDF (reference sequence). The junction had 8 bases not matched to a gene; V was cut back by 6 bases and J by 5 bases. The CDR3 is 14 amino acids. In nucleotides, the CDR3 is TGTGCCACCAGTATGAGGACAGGGGCCCACGAGCAGTACTTC. Its translation is CATSMRTGAHEQYF.

The rearrangement joins TRBV27 to TRBJ2-1, with D possibly TRBD2 on 6 matching bases. CDR3 length: 16 residues. Germline lookup yields CDR1 MNHEY and CDR2 SMNVEV (reference sequence). V shed 0 bases and J shed 1 base, with 10 bases lying between them. In nucleotides, the CDR3 is TGTGCCAGCAGTTTATCGCTAGCGTTGTCCTACAATGAGCAGTTCTTC. Translating it yields CASSLSLALSYNEQFF.

This rearrangement joins TRBV11-2 to TRBJ2-1; TRBD1 aligns across 7 bases. CDR3 length: 15 residues. Trimming took 5 bases from V and 4 from J; bases not matched to a gene: 8. Germline CDR1 and CDR2: SGHAT and FQNNGV. The CDR3 loop reads CASSLGGTVYNEQFF. DNA of the CDR3: TGTGCCAGCAGCCTAGGGGGCACTGTTTACAATGAGCAGTTCTTC.

The DNA of the CDR3 is TGTGCCAGCATAGGGGCTTACGACTATGGCTACACCTTC. Translated: CASIGAYDYGYTF. The chain carries TRBV2 and TRBJ1-2; TRBD1 might be the D (5 bases). Germline values: CDR1 SNHLY, CDR2 FYNNEI. Trimming pared 7 bases from V and 3 bases from J, leaving 12 bases between. The CDR3 extends over 13 amino acids.

The rearrangement joins TRBV30 to TRBJ1-3, with D tentatively TRBD1 (6 bases). V shed 5 bases and J shed 0 bases, with 17 bases lying between them. CDR3 length: 16 residues. The V gene's germline CDR1 is GTSNPN and CDR2 SVGIG (reference sequence). The CDR3 reads CAWDFAGALSGNTIYF. CDR3 in DNA: TGTGCCTGGGATTTCGCGGGGGCCCTCTCTGGAAACACCATATATTTT.

In its sample, this clone was seen once. An end of the junction differs from the germline gene, which may be a read error. V and J are TRBV7-7 and TRBJ2-1; D gene uncertain. CDR1 is SSHAT, CDR2 FNYEAQ, per germline (reference sequence). CDR3 length: 13 amino acids. CDR3 in amino acids: CASSLVQNNEQFF. In nucleotides, the CDR3 is TGTGCTAGCAGCTTAGTACAGAACAATGAGCAGTTCTTC.

V gene TRBV4-3 combines with J gene TRBJ2-1; TRBD1 is a possible D gene (6 bases). CDR3 length equals 17 residues. CDR1 and CDR2 from the germline V gene are LGHNA and YSLEER. Trimming took 1 base from V and 4 from J, leaving 17 bases between them. CDR3 protein: CASSQAVGGDMYNEQFF. The CDR3 DNA follows: TGCGCCAGCAGCCAAGCAGTAGGGGGTGACATGTACAATGAGCAGTTCTTC.

The chain combines TRBV5-1 with TRBJ1-2, with D possibly being TRBD1 (6 bases). V was clipped by 0 bases and J by 6 bases, with 15 bases between them. This CDR3 has 15 amino acids. The germline V gene encodes CDR1 SGHRS and CDR2 YFSETQ. CDR3: CASSLVGRGIDGYTF. For the CDR3, the DNA is TGCGCCAGCAGCTTGGTCGGCAGGGGCATAGATGGCTACACCTTC.

The chain combines TRBV30 with TRBJ2-1; weak D call: TRBD2 (6 bases). Germline V CDR1 and CDR2: GTSNPN, SVGIG (reference sequence). The CDR3 has 13 residues. V lost 6 bases to trimming and J lost 5 bases, with 14 bases between them. This CDR3 is CACLKRANNEQFF. CDR3 DNA sequence: TGTGCCTGCCTGAAGCGGGCGAACAATGAGCAGTTCTTC.

This chain links TRBV5-1 with TRBJ1-1; the D gene is possibly TRBD1 (6 bases). Germline-derived CDR1 and CDR2 are SGHRS and YFSETQ. The CDR3 loop spans 12 amino acids. V lost 2 bases, J lost 6 bases, and 8 bases lay in between. The CDR3 reads CASSFGGSEAFF. CDR3 nucleotides: TGCGCCAGCAGCTTCGGGGGCTCTGAAGCTTTCTTT.

The genes are TRBV19 and TRBJ1-1; the D gene is possibly TRBD1 (5 bases). The CDR3 runs 13 residues. Germline lookup yields CDR1 LNHDA and CDR2 SQIVND (reference sequence). V lost 7 bases to trimming and J lost 4 bases, with 13 bases between them. DNA of the CDR3: TGTGCCAGTAATGAGGGGAGGGGCACTGAAGCTTTCTTT. Amino acid sequence: CASNEGRGTEAFF.

The chain joins TRBV5-8 to TRBJ2-2; D call uncertain. V lost 1 base to trimming and J lost 7 bases, with 2 bases between them. The CDR3 extends over 11 amino acids. Per the germline V gene, CDR1 is SGHTS and CDR2 is YDEGEE. CDR3 in amino acids: CASSLSGELFF. The CDR3 DNA reads TGTGCCAGCAGCTTGAGCGGGGAGCTGTTTTTT.

This chain joins TRBV7-2 and TRBJ2-1, with 15 bases aligning to TRBD2. CDR1 and CDR2 (germline): SGHTA, FQGNSA. This CDR3 has 16 residues. V gave up 3 bases and J gave up 7 bases; unmatched junction bases: 4. CDR3 nucleotide sequence: TGTGCCAGCAGCTTTAAAGGGACTAGCGGGGGGAATGAGCAGTTCTTC. This sequence encodes CASSFKGTSGGNEQFF.

This chain joins TRBV27 and TRBJ1-1; D is undetermined. Germline V lookup: CDR1 MNHEY, CDR2 SMNVEV (reference sequence). This CDR3 spans 17 amino acids. The V and J ends lost 0 bases and 1 base respectively, with 15 bases between them. CDR3 region: CASSLSRAATWNTEAFF. CDR3 nucleotides: TGTGCCAGCAGTTTATCGAGGGCAGCGACGTGGAACACTGAAGCTTTCTTT.

The genes are TRBV6-5 and TRBJ1-1; D gene unclear. V shed 6 bases and J shed 5 bases, with 10 bases lying between them. CDR1 and CDR2 (germline): MNHEY, SVGAGI. This CDR3 region has 12 residues. The CDR3 reads CASRTAGTEAFF. In nucleotides, the CDR3 is TGTGCCAGCAGAACAGCCGGTACTGAAGCTTTCTTT.

The gene calls are TRBV29-1 and TRBJ1-3; D gene ambiguous. The V and J ends lost 7 bases and 0 bases respectively, with 16 bases between them. The germline V gene has CDR1 SQVTM and CDR2 ANQGSEA. This CDR3 region has 15 residues. The CDR3 here is CSAGRNTHSGNTIYF. The CDR3, as DNA: TGCAGCGCAGGACGGAACACTCACTCTGGAAACACCATATATTTT.

The chain has TRBV5-8 and TRBJ1-1; the match to TRBD1 covers 7 bases. This CDR3 has 12 amino acids. Germline lookup yields CDR1 SGHTS and CDR2 YDEGEE. After removal of 4 bases from V and 10 bases from J, the junction contained 7 bases not matched to a gene. CDR3 bases: TGTGCCAGCAGCCTTCCGACAGGGAGAGCTTTCTTT. It encodes CASSLPTGRAFF.

This sequence joins TRBV29-1 and TRBJ1-1; possibly TRBD1 for D (5 bases). Germline lookup yields CDR1 SQVTM and CDR2 ANQGSEA. This CDR3 is 15 amino acids long. With 7 bases removed from V and 5 bases from J, the gap between germline ends came to 23 bases. Here the CDR3 reads CSATPGTGKGTEAFF. In DNA form, the CDR3 reads TGCAGCGCCACACCGGGGACCGGGAAGGGTACTGAAGCTTTCTTT.

The chain recombines TRBV19 with TRBJ1-1; no reliable D call. The germline V and J ends were trimmed by 1 base and 3 bases, with 3 bases remaining between them. The CDR3 contains 12 residues. Germline CDR1 and CDR2: LNHDA and SQIVND (reference sequence). The CDR3, as DNA: TGTGCCAGTAGTATAGTACACACTGAAGCTTTCTTT. Its translation: CASSIVHTEAFF.